This TCR beta chain derives from a study of T cell responses to AZD1222 COVID-19 vaccine. Overall study: Analysis merged second doses at about 4 or about 12 weeks.

The CDR3 has 13 amino acids. Trimming shortened V by 4 bases and J by 2 bases, and 9 bases separated the two germline ends. Assay used: immunoSEQ multiplex PCR; TCRdb lists only in-frame clones, some missing. This sample has about 130,000 clones, with more than 70% found just once. The TCR sequence derives from an adult in good health. This chain joins TRBV12-3 or TRBV12-4 and TRBJ2-7; D is possibly TRBD1 (6 bases). The material sequenced was peripheral blood, taken on day 0 of AZD1222 vaccination. The CDR3 loop is CASSSGTPYEQYF. CDR3 coding DNA: TGTGCCAGCAGTTCCGGGACACCCTACGAGCAGTACTTC.